The clone carrying this T cell receptor beta chain was observed many times. Antigen: not known. Points from the study as a whole: Tumor memory CD4+ T cell TCR gene usage was found to cluster with blood and lymph node memory CD4+ cells and with lymph node naive CD4+ cells. The larger cohort examined one V-J beta rearrangement, not whole repertoires.

Via MiXCR, TCRdb re-called the 5' RACE reads, giving one row per CDR3 protein. This sample yields about 5,300 distinct CDR3 sequences, of which 36% are seen a single time; less than 70% belongs to the top ten. CD4+CD45RO+CD25- cells were isolated as memory CD4+ T cells. The V gene end was trimmed by 5 bases and the J gene end by 7 bases; junction bases not matched to a gene: 3. The length of the CDR3 is 13 residues. Germline loops: CDR1 SQVTM, CDR2 ANQGSEA. The rearrangement joins TRBV29-1 to TRBJ2-4; 12 nucleotides agree with TRBD2. Specimen: memory CD4+ T cells sorted from blood. The subset: memory CD4+ T cells, CD4+CD45RO+CD25-. The receptor comes from a female donor with breast cancer. As DNA, the CDR3 is TGCAGCGTTCTAGCGGGAGGGCCGAACATTCAGTACTTC. This translates into CSVLAGGPNIQYF.